The rows below give T cell receptor beta chains drawn from one sample of a study of T cell responses to AZD1222 COVID-19 vaccine. Produced via immunoSEQ multiplex PCR; TCRdb's table is partial and in-frame only. The sample gives around 150,000 clones, around 89% of which show up once; 2.2% is in the top ten. This sample comprised peripheral blood, obtained on day 0 of AZD1222 vaccination. The receptors here all came from an adult in good health. The CDR3 runs from the conserved cysteine through the conserved F or W. The order of the fields is D gene, V gene, CDR3 length, J gene, clone size, CDR3 DNA, CDR3 protein. The D gene is left open where the match is weak. Not every row has a clone size; where given, it reads once, few, many or a size class.

.	TRBV28	15	TRBJ1-5	once	TGTGCCAGCAGTTCAAGGAGGGACCTTAATCAGCCCCAGCATTTT	CASSSRRDLNQPQHF
.	TRBV21-1	15	TRBJ1-1	.	TGTGCCAGCAGCAAAGCGGACAACATGAACACTGAAGCTTTCTTT	CASSKADNMNTEAFF
TRBD2	TRBV10-3	17	TRBJ2-3	.	TGTGCCATCAGTGAGTCGACTAGCGGGATCGTGGCAGATACGCAGTATTTT	CAISESTSGIVADTQYF
.	TRBV6-5	14	TRBJ1-2	once	TGTGCCAGCTTTACCCGGGACGACAATTATGGCTACACCTTC	CASFTRDDNYGYTF
.	TRBV5-4	15	TRBJ1-5	.	TGTGCCAGCAGCTTGTTTGGTCAGAGCAATCAGCCCCAGCATTTT	CASSLFGQSNQPQHF
.	TRBV10-3	15	TRBJ2-7	.	TGTGCCATCAGGGGAAGGGGAGCTGTCTCGGGCGAGCAGTACTTC	CAIRGRGAVSGEQYF
.	TRBV5-1	13	TRBJ1-2	.	TGCGCCAGCAGCTTGTCAGGGTATCGTGGCTACACCTTC	CASSLSGYRGYTF
TRBD2	TRBV9	14	TRBJ2-5	.	TGTGCCAGCAGCGTAGGAGTAGCGGGAGAGACCCAGTACTTC	CASSVGVAGETQYF
TRBD1	TRBV19	15	TRBJ1-2	.	TGTGCCAGTAGCAGCCTACAGGGGCGAAACTATGGCTACACCTTC	CASSSLQGRNYGYTF
TRBD2	TRBV9	16	TRBJ2-3	.	TGTGCCAGCAGCGTAGATCCAGCGGGAGTTTTAGATACGCAGTATTTT	CASSVDPAGVLDTQYF
TRBD1	TRBV5-1	14	TRBJ1-2	once	TGCGCCAGCAGCTTGGTGTCAGGGGGCTATGGCTACACCTTC	CASSLVSGGYGYTF
.	TRBV5-1	14	TRBJ2-7	.	TGCGCCAGCAGCGACGGGACCGCCCTCCACGAGCAGTACTTC	CASSDGTALHEQYF
.	TRBV3-1/TRBV3-2	13	TRBJ2-1	.	TGTGCCAGCAGCCAAGCTAGGTACAATGAGCAGTTCTTC	CASSQARYNEQFF
TRBD2	TRBV7-6	17	TRBJ2-3	.	TGTGCCAGCAGCTTAGCGCGACTAGCGGGAGGGACAGATACGCAGTATTTT	CASSLARLAGGTDTQYF
.	TRBV7-3	13	TRBJ2-1	.	TGTGCCAGCAGCCCGAGCGGGCTCAATGAGCAGTTCTTC	CASSPSGLNEQFF